A single count supports the clone carrying this T cell receptor beta chain. The data belong to a study of blood T cell repertoires in COVID-19. Background on the study: PBMCs, B-cell-depleted T cells, or T cells provided the cDNA or gDNA that made up the material.

In the original processing: How many nucleated cells were present was estimated from reference gene primer amplification. Profiling relied on immunoSEQ multiplex PCR, and the TCRdb table lists in-frame clones only, not all of them. V, J and clone size are those of that table, while D and trimming were read from the DNA. The data contain 150,000 to 200,000 clones, approximately 84% of them singletons. Germline values: CDR1 SQVTM, CDR2 ANQGSEA. The CDR3 runs 13 residues. V was clipped by 7 bases and J by 0 bases; unmatched bases: 5. V is TRBV29-1 and J is TRBJ1-1, with 7 bases aligning to TRBD1. This TCR derives from a woman over 75 with acute or convalescent COVID-19. Sequenced material: peripheral blood. CDR3 sequence reads: CSGRQGMNTEAFF. The CDR3 DNA follows: TGCAGCGGCCGACAGGGCATGAACACTGAAGCTTTCTTT.